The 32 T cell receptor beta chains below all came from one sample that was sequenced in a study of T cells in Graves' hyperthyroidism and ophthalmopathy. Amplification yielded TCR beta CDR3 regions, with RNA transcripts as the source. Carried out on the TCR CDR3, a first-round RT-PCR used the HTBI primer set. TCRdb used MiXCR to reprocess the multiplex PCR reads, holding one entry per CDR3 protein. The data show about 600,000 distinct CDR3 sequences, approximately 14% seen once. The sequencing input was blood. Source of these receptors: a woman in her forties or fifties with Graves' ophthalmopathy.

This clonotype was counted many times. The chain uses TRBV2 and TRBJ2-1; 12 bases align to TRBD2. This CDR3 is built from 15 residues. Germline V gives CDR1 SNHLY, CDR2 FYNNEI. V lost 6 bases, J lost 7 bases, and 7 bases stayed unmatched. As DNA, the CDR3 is TGTGCCAGCAGGAGACTAGCGGGAGTCGGGAATGAGCAGTTCTTC. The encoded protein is CASRRLAGVGNEQFF.

CDR3 coding DNA: TGCGCCAGCAGCCCGGACGGCTACAATGAGCAGTTCTTC. This sequence encodes CASSPDGYNEQFF. The genes are TRBV4-3 and TRBJ2-1, with no clear D. The ends were cut back, 4 bases at V and 3 bases at J, with 7 bases in the middle. Germline values: CDR1 LGHNA, CDR2 YSLEER. The CDR3 totals 13 residues.

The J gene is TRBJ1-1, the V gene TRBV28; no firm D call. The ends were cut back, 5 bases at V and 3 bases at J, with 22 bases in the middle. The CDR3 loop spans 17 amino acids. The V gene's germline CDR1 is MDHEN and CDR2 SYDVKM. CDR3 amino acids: CASSRPDLTSGDTEAFF. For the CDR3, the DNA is TGTGCCAGCAGTCGGCCCGATCTGACATCGGGAGACACTGAAGCTTTCTTT.

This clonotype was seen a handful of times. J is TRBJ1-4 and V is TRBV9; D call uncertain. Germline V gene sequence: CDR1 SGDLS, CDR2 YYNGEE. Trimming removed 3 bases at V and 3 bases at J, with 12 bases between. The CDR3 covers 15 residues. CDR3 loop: CASSATGSPNEKLFF. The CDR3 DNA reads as TGTGCCAGCAGCGCCACCGGGAGCCCTAATGAAAAACTGTTTTTT.

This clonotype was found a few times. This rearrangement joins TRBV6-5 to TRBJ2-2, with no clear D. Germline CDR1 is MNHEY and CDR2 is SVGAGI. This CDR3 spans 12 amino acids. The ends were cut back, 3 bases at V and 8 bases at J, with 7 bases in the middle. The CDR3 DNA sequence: TGTGCCAGCAGTTATCTCCGGGGGGAGCTGTTTTTT. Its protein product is CASSYLRGELFF.

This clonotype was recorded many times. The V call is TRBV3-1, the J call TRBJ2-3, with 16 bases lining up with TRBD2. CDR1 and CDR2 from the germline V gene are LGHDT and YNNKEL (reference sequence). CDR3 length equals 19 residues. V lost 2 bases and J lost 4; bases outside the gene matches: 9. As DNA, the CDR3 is TGTGCCAGCAGCCAACGGACCGGGACTAGCGGGAGGGCCTCAGATACGCAGTATTTT. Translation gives CASSQRTGTSGRASDTQYF.

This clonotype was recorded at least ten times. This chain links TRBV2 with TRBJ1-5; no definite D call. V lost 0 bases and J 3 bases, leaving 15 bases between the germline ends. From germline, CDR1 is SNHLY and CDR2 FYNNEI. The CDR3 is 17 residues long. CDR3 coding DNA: TGTGCCAGCAGTGAAGCGCTCCCGACGGTCCTCAATCAGCCCCAGCATTTT. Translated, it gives CASSEALPTVLNQPQHF.

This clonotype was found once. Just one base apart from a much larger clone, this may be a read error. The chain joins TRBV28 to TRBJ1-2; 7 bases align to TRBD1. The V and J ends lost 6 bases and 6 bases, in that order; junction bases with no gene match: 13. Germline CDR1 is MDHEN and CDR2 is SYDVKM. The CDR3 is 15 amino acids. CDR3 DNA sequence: TGTGCCAGCAGGCAATCTACAGGGGCGTCCGATGGCTACACCTTC. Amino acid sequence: CASRQSTGASDGYTF.

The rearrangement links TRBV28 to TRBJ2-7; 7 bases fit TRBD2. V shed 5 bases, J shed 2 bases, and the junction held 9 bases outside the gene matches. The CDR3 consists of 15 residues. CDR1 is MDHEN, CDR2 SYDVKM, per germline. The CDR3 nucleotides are TGTGCCAGCAGTGCCCCCGGGGGGAGAGCCTACGAGCAGTACTTC. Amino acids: CASSAPGGRAYEQYF.

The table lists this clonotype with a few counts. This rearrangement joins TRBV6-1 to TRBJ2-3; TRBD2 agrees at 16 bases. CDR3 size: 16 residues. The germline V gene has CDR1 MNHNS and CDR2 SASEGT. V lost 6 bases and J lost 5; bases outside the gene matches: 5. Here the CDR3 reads CASSYGTSGRGDTQYF. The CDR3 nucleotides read TGTGCCAGCAGCTACGGGACTAGCGGGAGGGGAGATACGCAGTATTTT.

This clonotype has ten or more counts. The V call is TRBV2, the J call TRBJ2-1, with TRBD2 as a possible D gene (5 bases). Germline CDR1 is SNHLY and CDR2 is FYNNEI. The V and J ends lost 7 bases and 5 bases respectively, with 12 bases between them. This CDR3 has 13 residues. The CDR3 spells CASTTWRDNEQFF. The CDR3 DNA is TGTGCCAGCACCACATGGCGGGACAATGAGCAGTTCTTC.

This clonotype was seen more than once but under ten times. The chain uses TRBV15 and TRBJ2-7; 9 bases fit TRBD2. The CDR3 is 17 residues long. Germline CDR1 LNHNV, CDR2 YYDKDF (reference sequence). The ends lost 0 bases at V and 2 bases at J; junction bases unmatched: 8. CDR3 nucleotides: TGTGCCACCAGCAGAGATGGCGGGACTAGCTCAACCTACGAGCAGTACTTC. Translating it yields CATSRDGGTSSTYEQYF.

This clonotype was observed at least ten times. In DNA, the CDR3 is TGTGCCAGCATTAGAGGACTAGCGGGTAAGAGATACGAGCAGTACTTC. It translates to CASIRGLAGKRYEQYF. The J gene is TRBJ2-7, the V gene TRBV12-3 or TRBV12-4; TRBD2 aligns across 11 bases. The CDR3 length is 16 residues. J lost 4 bases, V lost 7 bases, and 12 bases had no gene match.

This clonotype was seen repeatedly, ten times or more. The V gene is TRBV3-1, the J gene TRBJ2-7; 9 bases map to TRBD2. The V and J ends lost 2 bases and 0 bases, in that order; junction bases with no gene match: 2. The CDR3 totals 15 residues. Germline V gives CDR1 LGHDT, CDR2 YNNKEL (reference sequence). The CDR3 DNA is TGTGCCAGCAGCCAAAGACTAGCGGACTCCTACGAGCAGTACTTC. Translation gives CASSQRLADSYEQYF.

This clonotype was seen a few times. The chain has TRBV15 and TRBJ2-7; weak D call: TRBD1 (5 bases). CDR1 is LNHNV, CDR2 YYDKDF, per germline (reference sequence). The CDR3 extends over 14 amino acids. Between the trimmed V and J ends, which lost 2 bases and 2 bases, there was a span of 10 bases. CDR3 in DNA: TGTGCCACCAGCAGACAGGGTCCCACCTACGAGCAGTACTTC. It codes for CATSRQGPTYEQYF.

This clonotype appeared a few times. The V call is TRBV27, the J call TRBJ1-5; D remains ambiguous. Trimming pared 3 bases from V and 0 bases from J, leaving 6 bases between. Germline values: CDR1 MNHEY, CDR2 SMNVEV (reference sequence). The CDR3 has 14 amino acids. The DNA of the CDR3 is TGTGCCAGCAGTTTTTACGGTAGCAATCAGCCCCAGCATTTT. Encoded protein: CASSFYGSNQPQHF.

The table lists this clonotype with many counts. The CDR3 reads CAWGGLANGQYF. In nucleotides, the CDR3 is TGTGCCTGGGGGGGCCTAGCGAACGGGCAGTACTTC. This chain connects TRBV30 to TRBJ2-7; possibly TRBD1 or TRBD2 for D (6 bases each). Trimming removed 5 bases from V and 9 bases from J, with 17 bases in between. The CDR3 sequence is 12 residues long. Germline CDR1 and CDR2: GTSNPN and SVGIG (reference sequence).

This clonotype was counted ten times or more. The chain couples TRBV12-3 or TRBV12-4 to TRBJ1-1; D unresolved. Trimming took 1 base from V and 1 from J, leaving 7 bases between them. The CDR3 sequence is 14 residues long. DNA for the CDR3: TGTGCCAGCAGTTTAGACAGATCGAACACTGAAGCTTTCTTT. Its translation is CASSLDRSNTEAFF.

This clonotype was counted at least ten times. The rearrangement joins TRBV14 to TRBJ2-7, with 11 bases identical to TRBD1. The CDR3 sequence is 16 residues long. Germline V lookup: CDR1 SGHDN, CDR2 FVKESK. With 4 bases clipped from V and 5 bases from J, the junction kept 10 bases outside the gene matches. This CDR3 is CASSLSPGQGAHEQYF. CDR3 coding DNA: TGTGCCAGCAGCCTCTCTCCCGGACAGGGGGCCCACGAGCAGTACTTC.

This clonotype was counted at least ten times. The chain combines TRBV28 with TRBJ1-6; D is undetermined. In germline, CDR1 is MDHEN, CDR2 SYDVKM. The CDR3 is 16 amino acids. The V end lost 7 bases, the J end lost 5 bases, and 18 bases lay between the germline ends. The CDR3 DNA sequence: TGTGCCAGCACCCTCCGCTGGCCCCACGATAATTCACCCCTCCACTTT. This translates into CASTLRWPHDNSPLHF.

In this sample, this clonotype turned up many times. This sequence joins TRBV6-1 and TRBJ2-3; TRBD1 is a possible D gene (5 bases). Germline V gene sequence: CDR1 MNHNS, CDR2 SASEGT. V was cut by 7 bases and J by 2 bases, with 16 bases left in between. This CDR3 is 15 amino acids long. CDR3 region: CASMSAGFSTDTQYF. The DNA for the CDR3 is TGTGCCAGCATGTCCGCAGGGTTCTCCACAGATACGCAGTATTTT.

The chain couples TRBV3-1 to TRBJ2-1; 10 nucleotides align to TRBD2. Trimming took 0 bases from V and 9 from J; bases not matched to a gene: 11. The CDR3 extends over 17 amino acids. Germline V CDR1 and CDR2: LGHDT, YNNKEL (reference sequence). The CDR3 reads CASSQELAGAFGGEQFF. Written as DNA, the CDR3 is TGTGCCAGCAGCCAAGAGCTAGCGGGAGCTTTCGGCGGTGAGCAGTTCTTC.

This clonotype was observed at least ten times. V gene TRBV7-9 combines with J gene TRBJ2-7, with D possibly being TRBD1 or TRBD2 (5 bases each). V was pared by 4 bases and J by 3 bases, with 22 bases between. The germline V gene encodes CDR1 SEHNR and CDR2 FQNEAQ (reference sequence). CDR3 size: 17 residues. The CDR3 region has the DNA TGTGCCAGCAGCTACCGGGTGGGGCGGGCCCCTAACTACGAGCAGTACTTC. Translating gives CASSYRVGRAPNYEQYF.

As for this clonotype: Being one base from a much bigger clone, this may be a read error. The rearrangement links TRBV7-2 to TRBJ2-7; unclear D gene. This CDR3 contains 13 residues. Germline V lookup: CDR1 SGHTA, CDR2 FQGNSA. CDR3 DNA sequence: TGTGCCAGCGGCTTATTGACCAACTACGAGCAGTACTTC. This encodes CASGLLTNYEQYF.

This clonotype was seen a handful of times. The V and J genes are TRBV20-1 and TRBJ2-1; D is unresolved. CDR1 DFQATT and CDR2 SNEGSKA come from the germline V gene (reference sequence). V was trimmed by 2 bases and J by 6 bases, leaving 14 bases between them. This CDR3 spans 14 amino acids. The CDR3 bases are TGCAGTGCTAGATCTAATCTGTTAGGCAATGAGCAGTTCTTC. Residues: CSARSNLLGNEQFF.

Here the CDR3 reads CASSRPTAGVYNEQFF. The CDR3 DNA is TGTGCCAGCAGTCGCCCCACTGCGGGAGTCTACAATGAGCAGTTCTTC. The rearrangement uses TRBV12-3 or TRBV12-4 and TRBJ2-1, with 7 positions matching TRBD2. The CDR3 is made up of 16 amino acids. The V and J ends lost 5 bases and 3 bases, in that order; junction bases with no gene match: 10.

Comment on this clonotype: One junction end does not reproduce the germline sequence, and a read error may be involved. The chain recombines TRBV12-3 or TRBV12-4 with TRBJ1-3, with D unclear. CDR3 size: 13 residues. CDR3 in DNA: TGTGCCAGCAGTCCTCGCCGAGGAAACACCATGTATTTT. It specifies CASSPRRGNTMYF.

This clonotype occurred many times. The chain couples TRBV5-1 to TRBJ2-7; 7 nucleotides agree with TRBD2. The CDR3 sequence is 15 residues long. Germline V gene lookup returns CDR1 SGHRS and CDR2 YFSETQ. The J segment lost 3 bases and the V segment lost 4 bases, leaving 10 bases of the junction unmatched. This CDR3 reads CASSGGTTSHYEQYF. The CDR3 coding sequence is TGCGCCAGCAGCGGGGGGACTACCTCCCACTACGAGCAGTACTTC.

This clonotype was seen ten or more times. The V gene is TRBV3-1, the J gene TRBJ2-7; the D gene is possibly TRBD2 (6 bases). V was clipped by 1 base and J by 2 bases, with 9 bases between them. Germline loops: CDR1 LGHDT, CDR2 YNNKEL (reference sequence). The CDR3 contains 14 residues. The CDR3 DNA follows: TGTGCCAGCAGCCAAGGAGGGGAGGCCTACGAGCAGTACTTC. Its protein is CASSQGGEAYEQYF.

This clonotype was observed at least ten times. This CDR3 is CASSSYPTGKNIQYF. The CDR3 DNA sequence: TGTGCCAGCAGCTCATACCCCACGGGCAAAAACATTCAGTACTTC. The chain couples TRBV12-3 or TRBV12-4 to TRBJ2-4, with D hard to call. The V and J ends lost 6 bases and 3 bases respectively, with 15 bases between them. The CDR3 loop spans 15 amino acids.

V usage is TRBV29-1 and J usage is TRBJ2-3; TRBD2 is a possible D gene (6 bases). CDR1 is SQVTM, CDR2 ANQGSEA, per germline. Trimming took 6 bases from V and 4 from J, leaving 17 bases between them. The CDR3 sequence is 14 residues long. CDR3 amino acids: CSVRAGPGSDTQYF. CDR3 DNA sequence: TGCAGCGTACGAGCGGGCCCCGGGTCAGATACGCAGTATTTT.

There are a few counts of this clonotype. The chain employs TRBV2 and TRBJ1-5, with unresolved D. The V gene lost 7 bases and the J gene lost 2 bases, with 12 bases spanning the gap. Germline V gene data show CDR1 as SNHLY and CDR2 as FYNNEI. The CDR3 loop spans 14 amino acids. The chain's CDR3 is CASTGWVGNQPQHF. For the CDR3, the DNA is TGTGCCAGCACGGGTTGGGTAGGCAATCAGCCCCAGCATTTT.